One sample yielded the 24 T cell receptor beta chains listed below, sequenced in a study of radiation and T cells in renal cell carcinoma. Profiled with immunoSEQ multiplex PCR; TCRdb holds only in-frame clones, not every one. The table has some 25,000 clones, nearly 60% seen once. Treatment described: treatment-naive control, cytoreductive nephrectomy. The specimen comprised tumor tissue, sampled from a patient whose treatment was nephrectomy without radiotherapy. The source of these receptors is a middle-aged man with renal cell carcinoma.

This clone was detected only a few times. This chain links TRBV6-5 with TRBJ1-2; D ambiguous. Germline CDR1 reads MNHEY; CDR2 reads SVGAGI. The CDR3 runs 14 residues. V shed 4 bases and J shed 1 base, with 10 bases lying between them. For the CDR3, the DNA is TGTGCCAGCAGTTGGGCACCTCATAACTATGGCTACACCTTC. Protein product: CASSWAPHNYGYTF.

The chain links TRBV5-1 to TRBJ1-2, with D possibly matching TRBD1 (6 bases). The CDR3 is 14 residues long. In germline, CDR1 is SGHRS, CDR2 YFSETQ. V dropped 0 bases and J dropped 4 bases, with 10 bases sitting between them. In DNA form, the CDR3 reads TGCGCCAGCAGCTTGGATGGGGGGGCCTATGGCTACACCTTC. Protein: CASSLDGGAYGYTF.

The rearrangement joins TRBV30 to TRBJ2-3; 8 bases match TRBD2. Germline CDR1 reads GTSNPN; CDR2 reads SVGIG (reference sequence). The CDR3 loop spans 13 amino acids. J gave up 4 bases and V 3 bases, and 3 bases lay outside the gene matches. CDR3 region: CAWSGLAADTQYF. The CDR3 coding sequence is TGTGCCTGGAGCGGACTAGCAGCAGATACGCAGTATTTT. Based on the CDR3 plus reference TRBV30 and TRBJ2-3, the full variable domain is SQTIHQWPATLVQPVGSPLSLECTVEGTSNPNLYWYRQAAGRGLQLLFYSVGIGQISSEVPQNLSASRPQDRQFILSSKKLLLSDSGFYLCAWSGLAADTQYFGPGTRLTVL.

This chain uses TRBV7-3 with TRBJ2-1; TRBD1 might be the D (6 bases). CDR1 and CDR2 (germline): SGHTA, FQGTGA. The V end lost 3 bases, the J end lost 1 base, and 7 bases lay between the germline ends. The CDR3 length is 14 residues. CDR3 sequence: CASSFGQSYNEQFF. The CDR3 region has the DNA TGTGCCAGCAGCTTTGGACAGTCCTACAATGAGCAGTTCTTC.

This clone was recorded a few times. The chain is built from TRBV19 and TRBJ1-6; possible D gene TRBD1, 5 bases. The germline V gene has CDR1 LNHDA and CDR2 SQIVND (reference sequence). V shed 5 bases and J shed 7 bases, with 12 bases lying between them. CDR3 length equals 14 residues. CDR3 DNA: TGTGCCAGTAGTTTTCCGGGGGTGAATTCACCCCTCCACTTT. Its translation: CASSFPGVNSPLHF.

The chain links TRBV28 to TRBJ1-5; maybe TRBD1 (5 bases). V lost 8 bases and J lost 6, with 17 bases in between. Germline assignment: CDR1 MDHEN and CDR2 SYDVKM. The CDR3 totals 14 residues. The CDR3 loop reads CASRLGLLGQPQHF. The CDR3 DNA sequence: TGTGCCAGCCGCTTGGGACTGCTCGGTCAGCCCCAGCATTTT.

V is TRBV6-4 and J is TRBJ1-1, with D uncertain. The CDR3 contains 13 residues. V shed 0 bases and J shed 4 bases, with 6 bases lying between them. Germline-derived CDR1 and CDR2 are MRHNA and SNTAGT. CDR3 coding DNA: TGTGCCAGCAGTGACTCGATTACCACTGAAGCTTTCTTT. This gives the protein CASSDSITTEAFF.

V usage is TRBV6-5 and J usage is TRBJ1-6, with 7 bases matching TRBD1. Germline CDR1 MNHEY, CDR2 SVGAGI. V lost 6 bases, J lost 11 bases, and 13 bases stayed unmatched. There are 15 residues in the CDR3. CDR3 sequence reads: CASSDLTGTKTPLHF. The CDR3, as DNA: TGTGCCAGCAGCGACCTGACAGGGACCAAAACACCCCTCCACTTT.

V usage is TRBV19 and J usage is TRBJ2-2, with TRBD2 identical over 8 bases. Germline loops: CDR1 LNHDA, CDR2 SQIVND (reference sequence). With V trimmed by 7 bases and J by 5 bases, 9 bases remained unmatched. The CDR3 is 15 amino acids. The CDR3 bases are TGTGCCAGTATCCCAGCGGGGGCCGGGACCGGGGAGCTGTTTTTT. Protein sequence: CASIPAGAGTGELFF. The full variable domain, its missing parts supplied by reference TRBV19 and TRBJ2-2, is DGGITQSPKYLFRKEGQNVTLSCEQNLNHDAMYWYRQDPGQGLRLIYYSQIVNDFQKGDIAEGYSVSREKKESFPLTVTSAQKNPTAFYLCASIPAGAGTGELFFGEGSRLTVL.

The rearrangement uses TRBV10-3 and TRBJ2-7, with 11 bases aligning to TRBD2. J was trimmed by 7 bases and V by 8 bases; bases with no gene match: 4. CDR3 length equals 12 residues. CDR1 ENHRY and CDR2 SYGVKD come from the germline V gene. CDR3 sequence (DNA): TGTGCCATCGAGGCTAGCGGGAGGGAGCAGTACTTC. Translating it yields CAIEASGREQYF.

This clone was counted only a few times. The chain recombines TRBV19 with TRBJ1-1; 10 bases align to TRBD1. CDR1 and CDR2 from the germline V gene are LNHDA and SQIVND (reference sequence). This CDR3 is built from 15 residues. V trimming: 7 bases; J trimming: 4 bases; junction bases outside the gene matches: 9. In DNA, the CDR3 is TGTGCCAGTACCCGAGGGGACAGGGGTACCACTGAAGCTTTCTTT. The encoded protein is CASTRGDRGTTEAFF.

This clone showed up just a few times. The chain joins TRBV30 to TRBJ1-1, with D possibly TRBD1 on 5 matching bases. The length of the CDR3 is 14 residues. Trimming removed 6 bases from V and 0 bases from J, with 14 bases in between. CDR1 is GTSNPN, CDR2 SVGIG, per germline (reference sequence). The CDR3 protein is CACPGKGVNTEAFF. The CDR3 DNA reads TGTGCCTGCCCAGGAAAAGGGGTGAACACTGAAGCTTTCTTT.

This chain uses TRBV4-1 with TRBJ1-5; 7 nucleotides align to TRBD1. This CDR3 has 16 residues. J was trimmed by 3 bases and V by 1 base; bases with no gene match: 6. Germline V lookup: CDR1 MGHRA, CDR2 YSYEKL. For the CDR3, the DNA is TGCGCCAGCAGCCAAGTTGAAGGGGGCGCCAATCAGCCCCAGCATTTT. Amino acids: CASSQVEGGANQPQHF.

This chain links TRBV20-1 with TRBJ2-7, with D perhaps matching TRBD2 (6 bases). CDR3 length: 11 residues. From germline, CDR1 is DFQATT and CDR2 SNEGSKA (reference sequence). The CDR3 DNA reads TGCAGGGCCGGGACTCTCGACGAGCAGTACGTC. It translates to CRAGTLDEQYV.

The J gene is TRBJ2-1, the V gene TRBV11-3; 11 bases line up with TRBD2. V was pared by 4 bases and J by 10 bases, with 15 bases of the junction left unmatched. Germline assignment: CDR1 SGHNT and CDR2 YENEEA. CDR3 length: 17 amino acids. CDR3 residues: CASSSPFSGRAEGEQFF. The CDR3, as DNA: TGTGCCAGCAGCTCCCCTTTTAGCGGGAGGGCCGAGGGGGAGCAGTTCTTC.

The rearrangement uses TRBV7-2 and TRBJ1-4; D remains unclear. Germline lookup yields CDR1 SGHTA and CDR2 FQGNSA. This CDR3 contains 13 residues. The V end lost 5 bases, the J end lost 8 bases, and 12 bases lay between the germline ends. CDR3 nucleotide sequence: TGTGCCAGCAGCCTCCCCATTTTCGAAAAACTGTTTTTT. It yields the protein CASSLPIFEKLFF.

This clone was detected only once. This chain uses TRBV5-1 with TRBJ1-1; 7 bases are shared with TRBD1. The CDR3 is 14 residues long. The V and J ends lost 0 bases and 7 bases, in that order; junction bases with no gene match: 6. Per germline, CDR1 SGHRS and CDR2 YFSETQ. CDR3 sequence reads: CASSLEDPGGEAFF. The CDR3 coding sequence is TGCGCCAGCAGCTTGGAGGATCCAGGGGGTGAAGCTTTCTTT.

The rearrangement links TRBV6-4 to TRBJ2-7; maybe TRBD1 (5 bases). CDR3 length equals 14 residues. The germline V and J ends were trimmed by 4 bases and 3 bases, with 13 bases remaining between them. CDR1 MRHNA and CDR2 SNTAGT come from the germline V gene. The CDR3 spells CASSGIKTDYEQYV. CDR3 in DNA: TGTGCCAGCAGTGGGATCAAGACAGACTACGAGCAGTACGTC.

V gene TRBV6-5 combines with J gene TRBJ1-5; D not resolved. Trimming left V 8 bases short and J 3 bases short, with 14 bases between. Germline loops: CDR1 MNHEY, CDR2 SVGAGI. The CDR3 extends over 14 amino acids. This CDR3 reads CASSGRQANQPQHF. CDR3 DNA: TGTGCCAGCTCCGGGCGGCAGGCCAATCAGCCCCAGCATTTT.

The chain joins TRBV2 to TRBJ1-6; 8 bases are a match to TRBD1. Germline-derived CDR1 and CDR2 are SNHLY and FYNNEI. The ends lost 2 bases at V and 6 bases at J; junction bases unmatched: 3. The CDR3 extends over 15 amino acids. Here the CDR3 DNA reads TGTGCCAGCAGTGAATCCGGGACAGGTAATTCACCCCTCCACTTT. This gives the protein CASSESGTGNSPLHF.

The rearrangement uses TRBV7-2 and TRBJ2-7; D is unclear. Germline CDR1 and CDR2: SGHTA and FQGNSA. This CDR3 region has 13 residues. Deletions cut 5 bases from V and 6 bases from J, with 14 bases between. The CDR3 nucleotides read TGTGCCAGCAGCCCACCCGGCAGACGCGAGCAGTACTTC. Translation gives CASSPPGRREQYF.

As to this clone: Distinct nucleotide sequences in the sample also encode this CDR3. The CDR3, as DNA: TGTGCCAGCAGCTTGGGCAGGGGGCTAGGCACTGAAGCTTTCTTT. It translates to CASSLGRGLGTEAFF. The chain carries TRBV7-2 and TRBJ1-1; 8 bases map to TRBD1. V trimming: 3 bases; J trimming: 4 bases; junction bases outside the gene matches: 7. Germline V gene data show CDR1 as SGHTA and CDR2 as FQGNSA. The CDR3 sequence is 15 residues long.

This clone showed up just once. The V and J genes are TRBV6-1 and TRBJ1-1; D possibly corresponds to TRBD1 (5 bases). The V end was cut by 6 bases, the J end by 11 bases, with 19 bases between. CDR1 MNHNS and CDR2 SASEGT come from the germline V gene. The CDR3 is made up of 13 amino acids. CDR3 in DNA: TGTGCCAGCAGCCTCCCGGGAGAAGGGGTCGCTTTCTTT. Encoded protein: CASSLPGEGVAFF.

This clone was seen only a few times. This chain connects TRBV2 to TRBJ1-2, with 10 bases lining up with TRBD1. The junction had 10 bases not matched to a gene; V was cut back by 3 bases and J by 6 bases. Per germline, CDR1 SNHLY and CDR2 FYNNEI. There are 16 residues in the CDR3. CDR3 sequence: CASSDTGTGVGNGYTF. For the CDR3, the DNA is TGTGCCAGCAGTGACACCGGGACAGGGGTGGGGAATGGCTACACCTTC. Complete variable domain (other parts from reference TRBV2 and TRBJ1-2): EPEVTQTPSHQVTQMGQEVILRCVPISNHLYFYWYRQILGQKVEFLVSFYNNEISEKSEIFDDQFSVERPDGSNFTLKIRSTKLEDSAMYFCASSDTGTGVGNGYTFGSGTRLTVV.